Detailed here is one T cell receptor (beta chain). Its cognate antigen is unknown. Genomic DNA served as template for TCR beta VDJ and CDR3 profiling. TCRdb passed the reads through MiXCR, listing each CDR3 protein once. The sample records roughly 61,000 distinct CDR3 sequences, around 50% being singletons. These data are taken from a study of CD8+CD57+ T cells in acquired aplastic anemia. At the level of the study: Healthy donors gave about 10 million reads on average for CD4+ cells.

Study-wide results and caveats: Found in both controls and patients were around 29 CD8+ CDR3 sequences.

Germline assignment: CDR1 DFQATT and CDR2 SNEGSKA (reference sequence). V dropped 5 bases and J dropped 2; count of bases not matched to a gene: 4. The CDR3 length is 14 residues. This sequence was found in a human donor in good health, serving as a control. The chain uses TRBV20-1 and TRBJ2-7; 12 bases align to TRBD2. Sequenced sample: sorted CD4+, CD8+, or CD8+CD57+ T cells (not recorded which) from PBMCs. CDR3 sequence reads: CSAPSGGATYEQYF. The CDR3 DNA reads as TGCAGTGCTCCTAGCGGGGGGGCGACCTACGAGCAGTACTTC.